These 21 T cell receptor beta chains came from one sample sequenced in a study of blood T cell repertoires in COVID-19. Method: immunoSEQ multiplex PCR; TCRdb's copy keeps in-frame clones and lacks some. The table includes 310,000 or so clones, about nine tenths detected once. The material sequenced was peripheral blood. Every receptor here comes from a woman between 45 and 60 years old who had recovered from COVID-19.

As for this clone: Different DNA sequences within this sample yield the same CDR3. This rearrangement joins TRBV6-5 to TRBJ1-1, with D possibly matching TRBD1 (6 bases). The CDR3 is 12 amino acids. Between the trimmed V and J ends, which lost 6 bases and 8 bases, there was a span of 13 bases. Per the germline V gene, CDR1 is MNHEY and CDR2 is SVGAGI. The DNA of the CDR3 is TGTGCCAGCAGCCCGTTCGACAGGGAAGCTTTCTTT. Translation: CASSPFDREAFF.

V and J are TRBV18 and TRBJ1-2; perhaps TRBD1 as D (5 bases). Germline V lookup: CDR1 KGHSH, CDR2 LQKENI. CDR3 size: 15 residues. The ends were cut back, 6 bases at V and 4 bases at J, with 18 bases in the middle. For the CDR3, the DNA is TGTGCCAGCTCCCAGGCTTTAGGGGCTTTCTATGGCTACACCTTC. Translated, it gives CASSQALGAFYGYTF.

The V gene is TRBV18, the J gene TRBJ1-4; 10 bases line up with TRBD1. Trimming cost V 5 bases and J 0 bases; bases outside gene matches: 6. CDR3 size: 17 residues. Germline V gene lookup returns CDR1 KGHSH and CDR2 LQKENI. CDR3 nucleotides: TGTGCCAGCTCATCACGACAGGGGGCAGCAACTAATGAAAAACTGTTTTTT. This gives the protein CASSSRQGAATNEKLFF.

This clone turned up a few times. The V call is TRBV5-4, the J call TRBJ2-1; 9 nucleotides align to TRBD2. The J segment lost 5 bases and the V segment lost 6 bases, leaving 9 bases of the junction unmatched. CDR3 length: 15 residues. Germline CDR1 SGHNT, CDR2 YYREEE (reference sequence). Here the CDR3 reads CASTFGGRGHNEQFF. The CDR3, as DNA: TGTGCCAGCACCTTTGGCGGGAGGGGGCACAATGAGCAGTTCTTC.

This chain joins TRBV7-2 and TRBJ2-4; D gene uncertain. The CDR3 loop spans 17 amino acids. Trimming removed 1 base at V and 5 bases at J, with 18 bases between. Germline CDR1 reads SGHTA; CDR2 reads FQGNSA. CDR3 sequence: CASSLDAGLFAQNIQYF. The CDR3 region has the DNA TGTGCCAGCAGCTTAGACGCAGGCCTCTTTGCCCAAAACATTCAGTACTTC.

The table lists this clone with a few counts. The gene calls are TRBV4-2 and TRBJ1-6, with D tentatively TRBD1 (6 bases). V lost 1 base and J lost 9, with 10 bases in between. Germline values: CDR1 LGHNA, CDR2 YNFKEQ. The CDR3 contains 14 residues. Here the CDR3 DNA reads TGTGCCAGCAGCCAAGGTCAGGGGATTTCACCCCTCCACTTT. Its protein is CASSQGQGISPLHF.

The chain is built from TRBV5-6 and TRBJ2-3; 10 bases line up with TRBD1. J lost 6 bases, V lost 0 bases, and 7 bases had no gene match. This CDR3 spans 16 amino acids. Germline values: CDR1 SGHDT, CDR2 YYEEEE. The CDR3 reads CASSLVDRGQRDTQYF. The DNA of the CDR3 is TGTGCCAGCAGCTTGGTTGACAGGGGGCAACGGGATACGCAGTATTTT.

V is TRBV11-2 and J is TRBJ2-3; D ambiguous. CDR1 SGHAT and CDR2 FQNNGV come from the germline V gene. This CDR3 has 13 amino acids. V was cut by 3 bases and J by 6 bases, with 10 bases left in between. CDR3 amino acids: CASSFLVPDTQYF. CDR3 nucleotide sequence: TGTGCCAGCAGCTTTCTAGTACCCGATACGCAGTATTTT.

The CDR3 region has the DNA TGTGCCAGCAGGGAAGGACAGGGCCTACCACCGCTTCAAATCTATGGCTACACCTTC. Amino acid sequence: CASREGQGLPPLQIYGYTF. V gene TRBV28 combines with J gene TRBJ1-2; 8 bases are a match to TRBD1. V shed 6 bases and J 4 bases; nucleotides not matched to a gene: 22. Germline V gene lookup returns CDR1 MDHEN and CDR2 SYDVKM. The length of the CDR3 is 19 residues.

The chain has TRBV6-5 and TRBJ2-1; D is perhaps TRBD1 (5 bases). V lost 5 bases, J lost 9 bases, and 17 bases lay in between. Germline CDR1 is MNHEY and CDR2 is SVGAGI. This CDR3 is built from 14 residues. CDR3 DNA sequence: TGTGCCAGCAGTCCCGTCCCTCAGGGCGGTGAGCAGTTCTTC. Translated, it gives CASSPVPQGGEQFF.

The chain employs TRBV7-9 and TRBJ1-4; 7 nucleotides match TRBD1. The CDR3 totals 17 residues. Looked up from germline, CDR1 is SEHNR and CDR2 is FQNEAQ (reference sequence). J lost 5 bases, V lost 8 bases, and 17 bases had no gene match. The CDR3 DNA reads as TGTGCCAGCTTAAGGACGACAGGGCCTAAATCGAATGAAAAACTGTTTTTT. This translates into CASLRTTGPKSNEKLFF.

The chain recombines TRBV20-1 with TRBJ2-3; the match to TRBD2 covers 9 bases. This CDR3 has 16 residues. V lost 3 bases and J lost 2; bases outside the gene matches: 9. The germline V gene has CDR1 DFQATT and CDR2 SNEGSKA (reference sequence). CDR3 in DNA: TGCAGTGCTAGTTCGGGACTAGCAAGCGACACAGATACGCAGTATTTT. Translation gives CSASSGLASDTDTQYF.

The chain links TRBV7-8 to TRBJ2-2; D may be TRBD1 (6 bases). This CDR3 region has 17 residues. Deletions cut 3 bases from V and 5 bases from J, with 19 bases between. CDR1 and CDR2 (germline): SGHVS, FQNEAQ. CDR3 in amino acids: CASSFTGHRTRTGELFF. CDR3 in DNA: TGTGCCAGCAGCTTTACGGGACACCGAACTCGTACCGGGGAGCTGTTTTTT.

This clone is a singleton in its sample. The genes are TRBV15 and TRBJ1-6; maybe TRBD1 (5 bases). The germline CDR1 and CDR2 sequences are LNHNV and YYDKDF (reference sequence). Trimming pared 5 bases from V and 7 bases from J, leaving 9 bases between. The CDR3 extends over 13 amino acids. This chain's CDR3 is CATSQGWNSPLHF. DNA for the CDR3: TGTGCCACCAGCCAGGGTTGGAATTCACCCCTCCACTTT.

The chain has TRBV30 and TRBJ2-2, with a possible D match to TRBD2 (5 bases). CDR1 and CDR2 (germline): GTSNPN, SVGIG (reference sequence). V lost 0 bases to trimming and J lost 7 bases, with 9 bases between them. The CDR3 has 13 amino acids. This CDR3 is CAWSVGRGGELFF. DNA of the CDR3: TGTGCCTGGAGTGTAGGGAGAGGCGGGGAGCTGTTTTTT.

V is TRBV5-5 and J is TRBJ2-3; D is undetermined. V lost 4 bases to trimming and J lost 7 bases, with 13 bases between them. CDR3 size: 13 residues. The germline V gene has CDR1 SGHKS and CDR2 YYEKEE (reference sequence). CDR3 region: CASSLSPFHTQYF. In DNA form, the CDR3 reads TGTGCCAGCAGCCTTAGTCCTTTCCATACGCAGTATTTT.

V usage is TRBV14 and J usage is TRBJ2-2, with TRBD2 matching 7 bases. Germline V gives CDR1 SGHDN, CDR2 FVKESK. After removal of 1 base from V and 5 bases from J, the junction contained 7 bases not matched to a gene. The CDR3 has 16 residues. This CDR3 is CASSQVAGVSTGELFF. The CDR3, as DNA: TGTGCCAGCAGCCAAGTCGCGGGGGTATCGACCGGGGAGCTGTTTTTT.

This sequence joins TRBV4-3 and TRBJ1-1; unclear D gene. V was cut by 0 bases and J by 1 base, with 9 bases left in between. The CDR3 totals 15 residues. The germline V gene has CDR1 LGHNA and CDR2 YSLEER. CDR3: CASSQDTRRNTEAFF. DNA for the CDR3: TGCGCCAGCAGCCAAGATACCAGGCGGAACACTGAAGCTTTCTTT.

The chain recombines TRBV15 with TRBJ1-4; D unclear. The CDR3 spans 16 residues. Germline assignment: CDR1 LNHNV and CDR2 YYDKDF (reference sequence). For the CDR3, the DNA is TGTGATATGTCAGGTGTTTGCGCAGCAACTAATGAAAAACTGTTTTTT. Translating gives CDMSGVCAATNEKLFF.

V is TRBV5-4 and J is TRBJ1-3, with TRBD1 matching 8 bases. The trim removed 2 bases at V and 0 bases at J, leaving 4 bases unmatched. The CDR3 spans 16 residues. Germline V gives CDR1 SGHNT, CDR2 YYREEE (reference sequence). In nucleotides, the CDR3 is TGTGCCAGCAGCTTAGGACAGGGTGGCTCTGGAAACACCATATATTTT. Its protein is CASSLGQGGSGNTIYF.

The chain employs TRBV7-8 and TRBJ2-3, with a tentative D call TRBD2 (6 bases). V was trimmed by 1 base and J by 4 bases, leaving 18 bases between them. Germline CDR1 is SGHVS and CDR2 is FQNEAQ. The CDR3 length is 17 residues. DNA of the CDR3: TGTGCCAGCAGCTTAGAGGAAGGGGCGCGGAGGGCAGATACGCAGTATTTT. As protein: CASSLEEGARRADTQYF. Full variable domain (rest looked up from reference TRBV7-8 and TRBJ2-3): GAGVSQSPRYKVAKRGQDVALRCDPISGHVSLFWYQQALGQGPEFLTYFQNEAQLDKSGLPSDRFFAERPEGSVSTLKIQRTQQEDSAVYLCASSLEEGARRADTQYFGPGTRLTVL.